This T cell receptor beta chain stems from a study of blood T cells in healthy people across ages. A second PCR, run for roughly 7 to 11 cycles, used a sample-barcoded 5' primer plus a J-beta primer mix. TCRdb passed the 5' RACE reads through MiXCR, listing each CDR3 protein once. The table has some 790,000 distinct CDR3 sequences, 25% to 35% seen once. Researchers isolated at least 6 million PBMCs per sample. This clonotype was detected ten times or more. Trimming removed 5 bases from V and 0 bases from J, with 11 bases in between. The CDR3 spans 14 residues. Germline V CDR1 and CDR2: MNHEY, SVGAGI. The receptor was isolated from a woman older than 75 in good health. This chain connects TRBV6-5 to TRBJ2-7; D is unclear. Material for sequencing was blood. This CDR3 is CASSLTRRSYEQYF. The CDR3 coding sequence is TGTGCCAGCAGTCTCACCAGGCGCTCCTACGAGCAGTACTTC.